This T cell receptor (beta chain) was sequenced for a study of control samples from healthy donors and cancer patients. Germline values: CDR1 SGHTA, CDR2 FQGNSA. Trimming took off 4 bases at V and 7 bases at J, with 11 bases between the two ends. The CDR3 runs 14 residues. Assay: immunoSEQ multiplex PCR; the TCRdb copy retains only in-frame clones and omits some. The table lists some 180,000 clones. Specimen: blood. The clonotype comes from a woman in her 30s in good health. V usage is TRBV7-2 and J usage is TRBJ1-6, with D perhaps matching TRBD1 (6 bases). This CDR3 is CASSSGTSNSPLHF. In DNA, the CDR3 is TGTGCCAGCAGCTCAGGGACATCCAATTCACCCCTCCACTTT.